This T cell receptor (beta chain) is from a study of T cell changes during pregnancy in multiple sclerosis. Measured with immunoSEQ multiplex PCR; TCRdb has only the in-frame clones, and not every one. Of approximately 51,000 clones in the sample, about 90% were seen once. V was pared by 6 bases and J by 1 base, with 15 bases between. This CDR3 contains 15 residues. Germline V lookup: CDR1 MNHNS, CDR2 SASEGT. Sequencing used CD4+ T cells from peripheral blood mononuclear cells, obtained after pregnancy. This TCR was sampled from a female donor with multiple sclerosis, enrolled in a pregnancy study. The J gene is TRBJ1-1, the V gene TRBV6-1, with D possibly TRBD1 on 5 matching bases. The CDR3 DNA reads TGTGCCAGCAGACAGGAAGCTATTCGGAACACTGAAGCTTTCTTT. Protein product: CASRQEAIRNTEAFF.